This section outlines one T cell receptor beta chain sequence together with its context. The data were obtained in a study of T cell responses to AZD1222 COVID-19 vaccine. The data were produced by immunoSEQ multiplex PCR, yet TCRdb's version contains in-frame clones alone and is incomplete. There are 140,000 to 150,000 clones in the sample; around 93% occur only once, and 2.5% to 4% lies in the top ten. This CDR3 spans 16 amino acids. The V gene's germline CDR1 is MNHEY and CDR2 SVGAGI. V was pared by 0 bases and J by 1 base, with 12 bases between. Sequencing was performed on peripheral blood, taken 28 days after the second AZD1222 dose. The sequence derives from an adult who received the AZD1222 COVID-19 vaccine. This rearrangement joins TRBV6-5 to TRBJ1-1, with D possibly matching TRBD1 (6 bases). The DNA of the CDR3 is TGTGCCAGCAGTTACTCTAACAGGGTCGGGAACACTGAAGCTTTCTTT. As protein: CASSYSNRVGNTEAFF.